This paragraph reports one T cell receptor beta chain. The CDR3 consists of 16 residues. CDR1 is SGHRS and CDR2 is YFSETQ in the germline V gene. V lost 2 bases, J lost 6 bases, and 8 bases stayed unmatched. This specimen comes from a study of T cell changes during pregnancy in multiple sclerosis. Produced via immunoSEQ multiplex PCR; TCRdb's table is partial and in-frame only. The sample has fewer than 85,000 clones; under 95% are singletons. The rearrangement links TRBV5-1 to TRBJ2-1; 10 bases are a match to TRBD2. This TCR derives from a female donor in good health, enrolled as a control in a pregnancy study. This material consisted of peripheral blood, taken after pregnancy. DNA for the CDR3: TGCGCCAGCAGCTTCCGGAGCGGGGGGGGGATCAATGAGCAGTTCTTC. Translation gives CASSFRSGGGINEQFF.